The 17 T cell receptor beta chains below come from one sample, sequenced in a study of T cell responses to AZD1222 COVID-19 vaccine. The table came from immunoSEQ multiplex PCR; TCRdb's copy has only in-frame clones and leaves some out. The sample includes about 54,000 clones, more than 70% of them seen just once. Specimen: peripheral blood, collected 28 days after the second AZD1222 dose. Receptors originate from an adult who received the AZD1222 COVID-19 vaccine.

This chain uses TRBV29-1 with TRBJ2-5; D might be TRBD1 (6 bases). The CDR3 totals 14 residues. Trimming cost V 7 bases and J 5 bases, with 20 bases left between them. Germline loops: CDR1 SQVTM, CDR2 ANQGSEA. The chain's CDR3 is CSAAPQGWWETQYF. The CDR3, as DNA: TGCAGCGCCGCCCCCCAGGGGTGGTGGGAGACCCAGTACTTC. Full variable domain (rest looked up from reference TRBV29-1 and TRBJ2-5): SAVISQKPSRDICQRGTSLTIQCQVDSQVTMMFWYRQQPGQSLTLIATANQGSEATYESGFVIDKFPISRPNLTFSTLTVSNMSPEDSSIYLCSAAPQGWWETQYFGPGTRLLVL.

V gene TRBV4-1 combines with J gene TRBJ1-3; a weak D match, TRBD1 (5 bases). Trimming removed 1 base at V and 1 base at J, with 17 bases between. CDR3 length: 18 amino acids. Germline V gene data show CDR1 as MGHRA and CDR2 as YSYEKL. CDR3 region: CASSQVDMGLLSGNTIYF. In nucleotides, the CDR3 is TGCGCCAGCAGCCAAGTGGACATGGGCCTCCTTTCTGGAAACACCATATATTTT.

The gene calls are TRBV7-2 and TRBJ1-4; 7 nucleotides agree with TRBD1. This CDR3 comprises 15 residues. CDR1 and CDR2 (germline): SGHTA, FQGNSA. The V gene end was trimmed by 2 bases and the J gene end by 7 bases; junction bases not matched to a gene: 7. The CDR3 DNA reads TGTGCCAGCAGCTTAAACAGGGGACGGGGTGAAAAACTGTTTTTT. The encoded protein is CASSLNRGRGEKLFF.

The chain couples TRBV5-1 to TRBJ2-2, with 8 bases lining up with TRBD2. Germline trimming cut 1 base from V and 4 bases from J; bases unmatched to any gene: 12. This CDR3 contains 18 residues. Germline V gives CDR1 SGHRS, CDR2 YFSETQ. In DNA, the CDR3 is TGCGCCAGCAGCTTGAATCCGGATCTTCGGGAGGGCACCGGGGAGCTGTTTTTT. This sequence encodes CASSLNPDLREGTGELFF.

This rearrangement joins TRBV7-2 to TRBJ2-2; the match to TRBD2 covers 9 bases. Germline V CDR1 and CDR2: SGHTA, FQGNSA. The CDR3 length is 16 residues. V was clipped by 0 bases and J by 7 bases; unmatched bases: 6. DNA for the CDR3: TGTGCCAGCAGCTTAGCGCCTAGCGGGATAGTCGGGGAGCTGTTTTTT. This gives the protein CASSLAPSGIVGELFF.

In its sample, this clone was seen once. This rearrangement joins TRBV7-8 to TRBJ2-2; 11 bases are a match to TRBD2. Germline V gene data show CDR1 as SGHVS and CDR2 as FQNEAQ. Trimming took 5 bases from V and 0 from J; bases not matched to a gene: 8. The CDR3 has 18 amino acids. CDR3 protein: CASSPPPSGRTNTGELFF. The DNA for the CDR3 is TGTGCCAGCAGCCCCCCGCCTAGCGGGAGGACGAACACCGGGGAGCTGTTTTTT.

The CDR3 DNA reads TGTGCCAGCAGCTTAGTATCAACTAGCGGGAATGAGCAGTTCTTC. It codes for CASSLVSTSGNEQFF. The chain employs TRBV7-2 and TRBJ2-1; 9 nucleotides agree with TRBD2. CDR3 size: 15 residues. Germline assignment: CDR1 SGHTA and CDR2 FQGNSA. Unmatched junction bases numbered 5, after V lost 1 base and J lost 7 bases. The whole variable domain, filled in from reference TRBV7-2 and TRBJ2-1, reads GAGVSQSPSNKVTEKGKDVELRCDPISGHTALYWYRQSLGQGLEFLIYFQGNSAPDKSGLPSDRFSAERTGGSVSTLTIQRTQQEDSAVYLCASSLVSTSGNEQFFGPGTRLTVL.

The rearrangement links TRBV12-3 or TRBV12-4 to TRBJ2-7; TRBD2 aligns across 10 bases. Trimming removed 8 bases from V and 5 bases from J; junction bases left unmatched: 6. The CDR3 loop spans 13 amino acids. The CDR3 nucleotides read TGTGCCAGCGCACTAGCGGGAAGAGACGAGCAGTACTTC. As protein: CASALAGRDEQYF.

The rearrangement uses TRBV19 and TRBJ1-2; D is uncertain. The CDR3 extends over 14 amino acids. CDR1 is LNHDA and CDR2 is SQIVND in the germline V gene (reference sequence). V was clipped by 3 bases and J by 2 bases, with 10 bases between them. Here the CDR3 DNA reads TGTGCCAGTAGTATGTACAGCACAAACTATGGCTACACCTTC. It yields the protein CASSMYSTNYGYTF. Based on the CDR3 plus reference TRBV19 and TRBJ1-2, the full variable domain is DGGITQSPKYLFRKEGQNVTLSCEQNLNHDAMYWYRQDPGQGLRLIYYSQIVNDFQKGDIAEGYSVSREKKESFPLTVTSAQKNPTAFYLCASSMYSTNYGYTFGSGTRLTVV.

The chain couples TRBV2 to TRBJ2-3; D may be TRBD1 (5 bases). The CDR3 covers 19 residues. Trimming took off 7 bases at V and 1 base at J, with 27 bases between the two ends. Per germline, CDR1 SNHLY and CDR2 FYNNEI. The CDR3 sequence: CASKDLRGKSAIGTDTQYF. For the CDR3, the DNA is TGTGCCAGCAAGGATCTTAGGGGCAAAAGCGCCATTGGCACAGATACGCAGTATTTT.

The chain is built from TRBV19 and TRBJ1-2, with D tentatively TRBD1 (5 bases). Germline V CDR1 and CDR2: LNHDA, SQIVND (reference sequence). The CDR3 length is 15 residues. V shed 3 bases and J shed 1 base, with 12 bases lying between them. CDR3 nucleotide sequence: TGTGCCAGTAGTATTAATCCCAGGGTTAACTATGGCTACACCTTC. Translating gives CASSINPRVNYGYTF. Full variable domain (missing parts from reference TRBV19 and TRBJ1-2): DGGITQSPKYLFRKEGQNVTLSCEQNLNHDAMYWYRQDPGQGLRLIYYSQIVNDFQKGDIAEGYSVSREKKESFPLTVTSAQKNPTAFYLCASSINPRVNYGYTFGSGTRLTVV.

The chain combines TRBV3-1 (or the pseudogene TRBV3-2) with TRBJ1-5; D is uncertain. V shed 0 bases and J shed 4 bases, with 4 bases lying between them. This CDR3 region has 13 residues. Germline V gene sequence: CDR1 LGHDT, CDR2 YNNKEL (reference sequence). The CDR3 DNA follows: TGTGCCAGCAGCCAAGAAATAAATCAGCCCCAGCATTTT. Protein sequence: CASSQEINQPQHF.

This clone turned up a few times. V and J are TRBV7-9 and TRBJ2-7; 11 bases fit TRBD2. The length of the CDR3 is 15 residues. Germline V gene lookup returns CDR1 SEHNR and CDR2 FQNEAQ (reference sequence). With 5 bases clipped from V and 3 bases from J, the junction kept 6 bases outside the gene matches. Here the CDR3 reads CASSRGLADYYEQYF. Here the CDR3 DNA reads TGTGCCAGCAGCCGGGGACTAGCGGACTACTACGAGCAGTACTTC.

This chain uses TRBV18 with TRBJ2-5; possibly TRBD2 for D (6 bases). V lost 3 bases, J lost 4 bases, and 9 bases lay in between. This CDR3 has 13 amino acids. Germline assignment: CDR1 KGHSH and CDR2 LQKENI. CDR3 amino acids: CASSPQGGETQYF. DNA for the CDR3: TGTGCCAGCTCACCCCAGGGAGGAGAGACCCAGTACTTC.

The V gene is TRBV27, the J gene TRBJ1-1; TRBD1 agrees at 7 bases. Unmatched junction bases numbered 11, after V lost 8 bases and J lost 5 bases. Looked up from germline, CDR1 is MNHEY and CDR2 is SMNVEV (reference sequence). This CDR3 is 14 amino acids long. The CDR3 sequence: CASRPGGVWTEAFF. The CDR3 nucleotides are TGTGCCAGCCGACCAGGGGGGGTGTGGACTGAAGCTTTCTTT.

The chain recombines TRBV4-3 with TRBJ2-1, with 7 bases identical to TRBD2. V was clipped by 0 bases and J by 7 bases; unmatched bases: 9. The CDR3 loop spans 16 amino acids. Germline lookup yields CDR1 LGHNA and CDR2 YSLEER. The CDR3 sequence: CASSQEPSGDNNEQFF. CDR3 DNA: TGCGCCAGCAGCCAAGAGCCTAGCGGAGATAATAATGAGCAGTTCTTC.

V is TRBV5-1 and J is TRBJ1-1; 7 bases are shared with TRBD1. CDR1 SGHRS and CDR2 YFSETQ come from the germline V gene. The CDR3 length is 16 residues. Trimming took 1 base from V and 2 from J; bases not matched to a gene: 8. The CDR3: CASSLTNRGANTEAFF. CDR3 nucleotides: TGCGCCAGCAGCTTGACAAACAGGGGTGCTAACACTGAAGCTTTCTTT.